This T cell receptor beta chain was retrieved from a study of blood T cell repertoires in COVID-19. Germline V gene sequence: CDR1 SQVTM, CDR2 ANQGSEA. The V segment lost 3 bases and the J segment 1 base; nucleotides outside the gene matches: 4. This CDR3 is built from 15 residues. Method: immunoSEQ multiplex PCR; TCRdb's copy keeps in-frame clones and lacks some. The sample has some 80,000 clones; 90% are singletons. The rearrangement uses TRBV29-1 and TRBJ2-5, with 11 positions matching TRBD2. The sample was peripheral blood. This receptor was obtained from a human donor in a cohort sampled during active COVID-19. DNA for the CDR3: TGCAGCGTTGAGTTAGCGGGGGGGGTCCAAGAGACCCAGTACTTC. Residues: CSVELAGGVQETQYF.